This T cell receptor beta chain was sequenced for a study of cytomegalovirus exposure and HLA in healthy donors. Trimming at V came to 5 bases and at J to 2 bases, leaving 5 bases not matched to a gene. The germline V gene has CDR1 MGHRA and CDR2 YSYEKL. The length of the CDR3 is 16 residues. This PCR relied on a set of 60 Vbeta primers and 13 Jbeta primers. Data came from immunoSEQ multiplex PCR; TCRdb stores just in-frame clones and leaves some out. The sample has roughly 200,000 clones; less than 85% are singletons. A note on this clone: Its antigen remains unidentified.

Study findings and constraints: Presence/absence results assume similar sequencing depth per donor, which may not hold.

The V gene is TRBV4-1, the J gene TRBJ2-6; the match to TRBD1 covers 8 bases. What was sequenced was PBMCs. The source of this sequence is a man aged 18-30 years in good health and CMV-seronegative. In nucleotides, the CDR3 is TGCGCCAGCAGCTCCCAGGGGGCGACTGGGGCCAACGTCCTGACTTTC. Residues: CASSSQGATGANVLTF.